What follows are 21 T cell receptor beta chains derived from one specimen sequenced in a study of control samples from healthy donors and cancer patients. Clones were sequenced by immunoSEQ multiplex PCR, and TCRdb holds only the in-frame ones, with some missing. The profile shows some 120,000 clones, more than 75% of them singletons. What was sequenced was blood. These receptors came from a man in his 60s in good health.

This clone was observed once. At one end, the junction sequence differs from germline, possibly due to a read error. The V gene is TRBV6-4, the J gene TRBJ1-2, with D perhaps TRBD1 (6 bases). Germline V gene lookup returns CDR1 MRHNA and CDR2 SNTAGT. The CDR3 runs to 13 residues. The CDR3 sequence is CASSDGGRGLFFF. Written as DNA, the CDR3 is TGTGCCAGCAGTGACGGGGGCCGGGGCCTGTTTTTCTTC.

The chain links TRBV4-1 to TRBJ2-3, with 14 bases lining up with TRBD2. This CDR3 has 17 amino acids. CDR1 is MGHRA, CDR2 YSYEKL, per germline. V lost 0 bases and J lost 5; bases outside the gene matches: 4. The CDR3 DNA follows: TGCGCCAGCAGCCAAGATCTGACTAGCGGGGGGGTAGATACGCAGTATTTT. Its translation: CASSQDLTSGGVDTQYF.

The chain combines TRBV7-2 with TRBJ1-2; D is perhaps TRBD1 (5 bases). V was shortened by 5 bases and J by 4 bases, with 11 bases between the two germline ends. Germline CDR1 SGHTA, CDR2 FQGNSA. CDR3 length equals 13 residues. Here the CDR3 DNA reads TGTGCCAGCAGCGCGACAGTACTCTATGGCTACACCTTC. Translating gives CASSATVLYGYTF.

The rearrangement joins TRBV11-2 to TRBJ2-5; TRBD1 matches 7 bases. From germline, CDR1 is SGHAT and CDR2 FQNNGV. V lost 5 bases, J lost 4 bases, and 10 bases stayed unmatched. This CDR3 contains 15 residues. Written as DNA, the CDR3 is TGTGCCAGCAGCCCATCGACAGGGATTGGAGAGACCCAGTACTTC. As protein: CASSPSTGIGETQYF.

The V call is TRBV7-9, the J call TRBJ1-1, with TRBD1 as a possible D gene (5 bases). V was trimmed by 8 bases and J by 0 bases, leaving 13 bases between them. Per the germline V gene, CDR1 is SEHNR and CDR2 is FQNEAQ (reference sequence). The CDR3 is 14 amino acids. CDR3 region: CASGTRGMNTEAFF. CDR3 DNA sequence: TGTGCCAGCGGGACGCGAGGCATGAACACTGAAGCTTTCTTT.

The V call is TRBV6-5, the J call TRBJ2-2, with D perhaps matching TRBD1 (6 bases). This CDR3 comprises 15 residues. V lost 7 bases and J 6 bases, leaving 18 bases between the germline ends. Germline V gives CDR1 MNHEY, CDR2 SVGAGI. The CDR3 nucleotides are TGTGCCAGCACCTTGACAGGTCAAGTCGCCGGGGAGCTGTTTTTT. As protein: CASTLTGQVAGELFF.

CDR3 protein: CASSVGHTGELFF. The CDR3 DNA reads TGTGCCAGCAGCGTAGGACACACCGGGGAGCTGTTTTTT. The chain employs TRBV9 and TRBJ2-2; no clear D gene. The ends were cut back, 0 bases at V and 3 bases at J, with 3 bases in the middle. The CDR3 is made up of 13 amino acids. CDR1 is SGDLS and CDR2 is YYNGEE in the germline V gene.

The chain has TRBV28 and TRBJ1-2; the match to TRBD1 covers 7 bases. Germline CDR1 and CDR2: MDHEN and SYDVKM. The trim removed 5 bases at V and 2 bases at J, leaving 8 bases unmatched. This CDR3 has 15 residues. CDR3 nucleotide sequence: TGTGCCAGCAGTCCGCGGGACAGAATAAACTATGGCTACACCTTC. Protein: CASSPRDRINYGYTF.

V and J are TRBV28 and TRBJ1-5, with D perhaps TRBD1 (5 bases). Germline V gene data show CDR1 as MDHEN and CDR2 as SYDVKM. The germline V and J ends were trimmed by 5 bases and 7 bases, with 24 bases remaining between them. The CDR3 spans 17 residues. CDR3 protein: CASSLGRAVELRQPQHF. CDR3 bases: TGTGCCAGCAGTCTGGGACGTGCGGTGGAGTTGCGGCAGCCCCAGCATTTT.

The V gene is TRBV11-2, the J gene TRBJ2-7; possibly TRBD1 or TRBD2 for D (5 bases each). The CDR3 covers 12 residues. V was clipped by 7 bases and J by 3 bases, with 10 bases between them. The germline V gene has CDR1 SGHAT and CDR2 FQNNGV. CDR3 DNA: TGTGCCAGCATGGCAGGGAGCTACGAGCAGTACTTC. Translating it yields CASMAGSYEQYF. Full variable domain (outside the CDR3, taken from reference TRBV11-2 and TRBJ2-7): EAGVAQSPRYKIIEKRQSVAFWCNPISGHATLYWYQQILGQGPKLLIQFQNNGVVDDSQLPKDRFSAERLKGVDSTLKIQPAKLEDSAVYLCASMAGSYEQYFGPGTRLTVT.

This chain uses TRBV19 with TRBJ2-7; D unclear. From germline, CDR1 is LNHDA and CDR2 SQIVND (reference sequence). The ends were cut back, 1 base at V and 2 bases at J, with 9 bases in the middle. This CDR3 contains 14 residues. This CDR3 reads CASSIAAGPYEQYF. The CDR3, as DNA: TGTGCCAGTAGTATAGCAGCAGGCCCCTACGAGCAGTACTTC.

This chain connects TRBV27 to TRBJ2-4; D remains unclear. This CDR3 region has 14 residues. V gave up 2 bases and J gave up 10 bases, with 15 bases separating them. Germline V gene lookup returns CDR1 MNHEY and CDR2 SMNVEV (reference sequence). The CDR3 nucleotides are TGTGCCAGCAGTTTAGCGGTACGTCCGTGGATTCAGTACTTC. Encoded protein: CASSLAVRPWIQYF.

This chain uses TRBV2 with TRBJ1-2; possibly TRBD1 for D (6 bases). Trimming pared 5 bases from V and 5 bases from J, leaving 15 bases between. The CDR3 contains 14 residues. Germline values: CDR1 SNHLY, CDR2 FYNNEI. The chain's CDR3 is CASSIQGIGYGYTF. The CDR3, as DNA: TGTGCCAGCAGTATACAGGGAATCGGATATGGCTACACCTTC.

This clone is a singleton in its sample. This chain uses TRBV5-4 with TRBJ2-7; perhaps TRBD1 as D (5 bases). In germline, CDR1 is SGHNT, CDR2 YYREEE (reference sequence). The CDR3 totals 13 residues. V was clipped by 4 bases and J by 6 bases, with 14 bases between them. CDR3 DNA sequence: TGTGCCAGCAGCCGCACAGGTGGGTTCGAGCAGTACTTC. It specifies CASSRTGGFEQYF.

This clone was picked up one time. The DNA of the CDR3 is TGTGCCAGCAGTTTCACGGAAAACACTGAAGCTTTCTTT. It is translated as CASSFTENTEAFF. The chain is built from TRBV12-3 or TRBV12-4 and TRBJ1-1, with unresolved D. There are 13 residues in the CDR3. The ends were cut back, 3 bases at V and 2 bases at J, with 7 bases in the middle.

The CDR3 region has the DNA TGTGCCAGTAGCTCACTGGGGACAAGTGGAAACACCATATATTTT. Encoded protein: CASSSLGTSGNTIYF. The J gene is TRBJ1-3, the V gene TRBV19; TRBD1 is a possible D gene (6 bases). The V end lost 6 bases, the J end lost 3 bases, and 15 bases lay between the germline ends. The CDR3 contains 15 residues. Germline V gene data show CDR1 as LNHDA and CDR2 as SQIVND (reference sequence).

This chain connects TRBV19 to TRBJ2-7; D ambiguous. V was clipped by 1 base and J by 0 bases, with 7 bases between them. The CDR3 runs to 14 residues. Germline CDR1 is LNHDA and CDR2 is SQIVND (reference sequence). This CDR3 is CASSIGAGSYEQYF. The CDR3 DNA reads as TGTGCCAGTAGTATAGGTGCAGGCTCCTACGAGCAGTACTTC. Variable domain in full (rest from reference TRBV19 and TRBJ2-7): DGGITQSPKYLFRKEGQNVTLSCEQNLNHDAMYWYRQDPGQGLRLIYYSQIVNDFQKGDIAEGYSVSREKKESFPLTVTSAQKNPTAFYLCASSIGAGSYEQYFGPGTRLTVT.

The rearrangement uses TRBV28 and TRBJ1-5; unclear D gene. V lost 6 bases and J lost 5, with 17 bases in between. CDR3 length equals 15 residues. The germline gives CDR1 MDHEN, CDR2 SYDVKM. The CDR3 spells CASRTGSSVDQPQHF. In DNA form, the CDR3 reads TGTGCCAGCAGAACGGGATCAAGTGTCGATCAGCCCCAGCATTTT.

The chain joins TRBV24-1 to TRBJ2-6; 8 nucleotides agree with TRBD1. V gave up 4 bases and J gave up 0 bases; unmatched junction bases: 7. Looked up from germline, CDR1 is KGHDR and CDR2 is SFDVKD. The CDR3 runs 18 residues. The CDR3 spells CATSEGRTGFSGANVLTF. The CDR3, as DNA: TGTGCCACCAGTGAAGGTCGGACAGGGTTCTCTGGGGCCAACGTCCTGACTTTC.

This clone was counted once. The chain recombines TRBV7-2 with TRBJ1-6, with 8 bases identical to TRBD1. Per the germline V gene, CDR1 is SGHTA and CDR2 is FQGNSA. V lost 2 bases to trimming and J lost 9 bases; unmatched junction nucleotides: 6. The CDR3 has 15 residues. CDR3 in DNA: TGTGCCAGCAGCTTAACAGGGGGAGATGTTTCACCCCTCCACTTT. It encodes CASSLTGGDVSPLHF.

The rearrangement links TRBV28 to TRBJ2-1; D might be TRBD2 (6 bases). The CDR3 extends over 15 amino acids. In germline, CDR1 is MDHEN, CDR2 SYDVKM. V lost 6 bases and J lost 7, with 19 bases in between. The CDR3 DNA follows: TGTGCCAGCAGCCCAAGACTAGTTACGGAGAATGAGCAGTTCTTC. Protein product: CASSPRLVTENEQFF.